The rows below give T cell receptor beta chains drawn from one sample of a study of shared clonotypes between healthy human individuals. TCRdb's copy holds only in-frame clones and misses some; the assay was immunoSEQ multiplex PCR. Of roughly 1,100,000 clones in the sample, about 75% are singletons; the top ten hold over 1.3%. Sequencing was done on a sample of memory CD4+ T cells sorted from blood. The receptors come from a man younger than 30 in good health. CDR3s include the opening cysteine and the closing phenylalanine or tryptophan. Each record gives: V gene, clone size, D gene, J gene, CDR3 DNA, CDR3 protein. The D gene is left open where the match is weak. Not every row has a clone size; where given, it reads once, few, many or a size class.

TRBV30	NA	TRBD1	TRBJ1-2	TGTGCCTGGAGCCGACAGGGAGCTAACTATGGCTACACCTTC	CAWSRQGANYGYTF
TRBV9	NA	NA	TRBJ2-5	TGTGCCAGCAGCCCCCCAGAATCCCAAGAGACCCAGTACTTC	CASSPPESQETQYF
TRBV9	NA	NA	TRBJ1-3	TGTGCCAGCAGCGACCGGACGGGGGGAAACACCATATATTTT	CASSDRTGGNTIYF
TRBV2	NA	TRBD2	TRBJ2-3	TGTGCCAGCAGCTCAAGCGGGAGCGCGCAGTATTTT	CASSSSGSAQYF
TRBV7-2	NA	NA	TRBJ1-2	TGTGCCAGCAGCTTAGAAGGCAGGCCTCAAGCTAACTATGGCTACACCTTC	CASSLEGRPQANYGYTF
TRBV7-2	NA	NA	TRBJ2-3	TGTGCCAGCAGCTTATCCGCGGCCCAAGATACGCAGTATTTT	CASSLSAAQDTQYF
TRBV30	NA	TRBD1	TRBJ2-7	TGTGCCTCTAGGGAACCGGGACAGGGGCGGTACGAGCAGTACTTC	CASREPGQGRYEQYF
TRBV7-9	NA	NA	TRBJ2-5	TGTGCCAGCAGCAAAGACAGACCGGGGAGGGAGACCCAGTACTTC	CASSKDRPGRETQYF
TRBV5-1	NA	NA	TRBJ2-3	TGCGCCAGCGAACTTAGCGGTAGCACAGATACGCAGTATTTT	CASELSGSTDTQYF
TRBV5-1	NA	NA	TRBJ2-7	TGCGCCAGCAGCTTGGTCGGCCTATCAGGGAGCCACGAGCAGTACTTC	CASSLVGLSGSHEQYF
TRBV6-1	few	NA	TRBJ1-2	TGTGCCAGCAGTGAAGCGGGGGCGAACTATGGCTACACCTTC	CASSEAGANYGYTF
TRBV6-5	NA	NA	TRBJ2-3	TGTGCCAGCAGTTACTCGGGGGCGTCCGGAGATACGCAGTATTTT	CASSYSGASGDTQYF
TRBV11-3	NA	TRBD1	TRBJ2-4	TGTGCCAGCAGCCGCGACAGGGATGCAAACATTCAGTACTTC	CASSRDRDANIQYF
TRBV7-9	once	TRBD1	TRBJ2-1	TGTGCCAGCAGCCGAGGGACAGGGGGGACAGATGAGCAGTTCTTC	CASSRGTGGTDEQFF
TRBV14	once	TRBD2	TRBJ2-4	TGTGCCAGCAGCCCAAGCGGGACCTTAGCCAAAAACATTCAGTACTTC	CASSPSGTLAKNIQYF
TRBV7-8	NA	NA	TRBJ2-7	TGTGCCAGCAGCTTACGACTGTCTTACGAGCAGTACTTC	CASSLRLSYEQYF
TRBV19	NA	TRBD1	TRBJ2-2	TGTGCCAGTACCAGACAGGGTTTCACCGGGGAGCTGTTTTTT	CASTRQGFTGELFF
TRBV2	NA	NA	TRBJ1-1	TGTGCCAGCAGAGGGATGGAGGCCCACACTGAAGCTTTCTTT	CASRGMEAHTEAFF
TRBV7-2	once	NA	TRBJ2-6	TGTGCCAGCAGCTTAGCTAGCGGAAGCTCTGGGGCCAACGTCCTGACTTTC	CASSLASGSSGANVLTF
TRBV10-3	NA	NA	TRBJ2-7	TGTGCCATCACCTTGAGGGCGGGCCAATCGGTAGGGGAGCAGTACTTC	CAITLRAGQSVGEQYF
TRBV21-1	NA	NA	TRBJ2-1	TGTGCCACCTTGACAGACCAATTTTACAATGAGCAGTTCTTC	CATLTDQFYNEQFF
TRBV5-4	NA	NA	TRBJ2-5	TGTGCCAGCAGCCCCCGGGACCAAGAGACCCAGTACTTC	CASSPRDQETQYF
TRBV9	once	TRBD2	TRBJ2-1	TGTGCCAGCAGCTTTATAGCGGGAGGGAATGAGCAGTTCTTC	CASSFIAGGNEQFF
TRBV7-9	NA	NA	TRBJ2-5	TGTGCCAGCAGCTCCTGGATCCAAGAGACCCAGTACTTC	CASSSWIQETQYF
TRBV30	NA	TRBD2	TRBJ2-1	TGTGCCTGGAGTGTACCCCAGGGACTAGTAGGGTTCTTC	CAWSVPQGLVGFF
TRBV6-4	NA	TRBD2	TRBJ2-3	TGTGCCCGGCAACCCAGGACTAGGCAAGGTACGCAGTATTTT	CARQPRTRQGTQYF
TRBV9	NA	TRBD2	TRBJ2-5	TGTGCCAGCAGCCTCGGTGGTAGCGGGGGGAGGGAGACCCAGTACTTC	CASSLGGSGGRETQYF
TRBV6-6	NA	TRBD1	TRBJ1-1	TGTGCCAGCAGTACCCATCCGGGACAGGGGAACACTGAAGCTTTCTTT	CASSTHPGQGNTEAFF
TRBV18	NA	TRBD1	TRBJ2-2	TGTGCCAGCTCACCACAGGAGGCAGGGGGCTCGACGAACACCGGGGAGCTGTTTTTT	CASSPQEAGGSTNTGELFF
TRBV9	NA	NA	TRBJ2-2	TGTGCCAGCAGCCCCAGACAGGGAGGAGGGGAGCTGTTTTTT	CASSPRQGGGELFF
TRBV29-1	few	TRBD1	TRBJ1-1	TGCAGCGTCGCCGGGACAGGCACTGAAGCTTTCTTT	CSVAGTGTEAFF
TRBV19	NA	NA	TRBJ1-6	TGTGCCAGTAGCCCTGAGGGCAGTTGGGGTTCACCCCTCCACTTT	CASSPEGSWGSPLHF
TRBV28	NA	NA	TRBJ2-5	TGTGCGACGGTTGGTGGATGGTCGAAGACCCAGTACTTC	CATVGGWSKTQYF
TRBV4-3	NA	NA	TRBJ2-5	TGCGCCAGCAGCCAAGCACGGGGGATAGAAGAGGTCCAGTACTTC	CASSQARGIEEVQYF
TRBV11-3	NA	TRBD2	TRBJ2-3	TGTGCCAGCAGCCTCGGGACTAGCGGAAGCACAGATACGCAGTATTTT	CASSLGTSGSTDTQYF
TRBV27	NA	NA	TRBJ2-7	TGTGCCAGCAGTCCCCGGGAATCCTCCTACGAGCAGTACTTC	CASSPRESSYEQYF
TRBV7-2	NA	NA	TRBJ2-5	TGTGCCAGCAGCTTAGCAGCCGAGACCCAGTACTTC	CASSLAAETQYF
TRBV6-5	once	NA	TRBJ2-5	TGTGCCAGCAGCAAGCGGGAGACCCAGTACTTC	CASSKRETQYF
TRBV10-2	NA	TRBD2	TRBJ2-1	TGCGCCAGCAGGCCGGGGGGGCCCGCCTGGAGCTACAATGAGCAGTTCTTC	CASRPGGPAWSYNEQFF
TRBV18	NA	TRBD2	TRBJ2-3	TGTGCCAGCTCAGAGAGCGGGAGGGACACAGATACGCAGTATTTT	CASSESGRDTDTQYF
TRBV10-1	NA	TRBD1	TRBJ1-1	TGCGCCAGCAATACGGGACAGCTCTCCCCTGAAGCTTTCTTT	CASNTGQLSPEAFF
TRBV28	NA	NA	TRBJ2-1	TGTGCCAGCAGCCGATTGAATGAGCAGTTCTTC	CASSRLNEQFF
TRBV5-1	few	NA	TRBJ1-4	TGCGCCAGCAGAATGGACAGTACGGGTGAAAAACTGTTTTTT	CASRMDSTGEKLFF
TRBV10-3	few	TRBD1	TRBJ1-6	TGTGCCATCAGTGAACGACAGGGCTCTGTAGAGACACCCCTCCACTTT	CAISERQGSVETPLHF
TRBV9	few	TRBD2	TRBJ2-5	TGTGCCAGCAGCAGGTCTAGCGGGGACCAAGAGACCCAGTACTTC	CASSRSSGDQETQYF
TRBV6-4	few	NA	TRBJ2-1	TGTGCCAGCAGCGGGCAAGGAGACGAGCAGTTCTTC	CASSGQGDEQFF
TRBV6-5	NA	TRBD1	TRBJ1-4	TGTGCCAGCAGTACCCGGACAGGGATCGGGGAAAAACTGTTTTTT	CASSTRTGIGEKLFF